The entry below describes one TCR beta chain. Clones were sequenced by immunoSEQ multiplex PCR, and TCRdb holds only the in-frame ones, with some missing. Of a few hundred thousand clones detected, around 84% appear once; the ten largest clones hold about 4%. This study enrolled people aged roughly 18 to 100 from roughly 22 US geographic areas. This sample is drawn from a study of blood T cell repertoires in COVID-19. This TCR derives from a man aged 25-45 years with acute COVID-19. Sequencing was carried out using PBMCs or T cells enriched from blood (not recorded which).

The CDR3 region has the DNA TGTGCCAGCAGCTTATACACCTCTAGCGGGGGGTTGGAGAATGAGCAGTTCTTC. Its protein is CASSLYTSSGGLENEQFF. This chain connects TRBV13 to TRBJ2-1, with 11 bases lining up with TRBD2. The CDR3 sequence is 18 residues long. Germline V gene sequence: CDR1 PRHDT, CDR2 FYEKMQ (reference sequence). With V trimmed by 2 bases and J by 7 bases, 13 bases remained unmatched. The variable domain in full, completed from reference TRBV13 and TRBJ2-1, reads AAGVIQSPRHLIKEKRETATLKCYPIPRHDTVYWYQQGPGQDPQFLISFYEKMQSDKGSIPDRFSAQQFSDYHSELNMSSLELGDSALYFCASSLYTSSGGLENEQFFGPGTRLTVL.